Listed below are T cell receptor beta chains from one sample, sequenced in a study of cytomegalovirus exposure and HLA in healthy donors. Clones were read by immunoSEQ multiplex PCR, and TCRdb kept only the in-frame ones, dropping some. Of some 160,000 clones in the sample, roughly 80% are singletons; the top ten hold 3.5% to 5.5%. Input material: PBMCs. Every receptor here comes from a woman aged 40 to 50 in good health and CMV-seropositive. CDR3s include the opening cysteine and the closing phenylalanine or tryptophan. A D gene is named only where the DNA matches it firmly. Clone size is not always given. Where it is, it says once, few, many or a class for expanded clones.

D gene	V gene	clone size	J gene	CDR3 DNA	CDR3 protein
TRBD2	TRBV7-2	.	TRBJ2-1	TGTGCCAGCAGCTCTTTAGCGGGGTGGAATGAGCAGTTCTTC	CASSSLAGWNEQFF
TRBD1	TRBV27	once	TRBJ1-2	TGTGCCAGCAGCAATAACTCCGGGACAGGAACATCCTCAGACGATGGCTACACCTTC	CASSNNSGTGTSSDDGYTF
.	TRBV5-1	once	TRBJ2-1	TGCGCCAGCAGCTTGGGGGGGAGGAGGTACAATGAGCAGTTCTTC	CASSLGGRRYNEQFF
TRBD2	TRBV9	.	TRBJ2-3	TGTGCCAGCAGCCTCTTCCTAGCGGGGAGCGGGGCAGATACGCAGTATTTT	CASSLFLAGSGADTQYF
.	TRBV28	few	TRBJ1-1	TGTGCCAGCAGTCCTTTTAACGAGAGACTGGGTGCTTTCTTT	CASSPFNERLGAFF
TRBD2	TRBV29-1	.	TRBJ2-3	TGCAGCGTTTCGGAGCTAGCGGGAGGGGATACGCAGTATTTT	CSVSELAGGDTQYF
.	TRBV6-6	.	TRBJ1-5	TGTGCCAGCAGTTACTCTACAGGGAATCAGCCCCAGCATTTT	CASSYSTGNQPQHF
TRBD1	TRBV14	.	TRBJ2-7	TGTGCCAGCAGCCGCGGACAGGGCTACTACGAGCAGTACTTC	CASSRGQGYYEQYF
.	TRBV18	.	TRBJ2-7	TGTGCCAGCTCACCAAGGGACAACTACGAGCAGTACTTC	CASSPRDNYEQYF
TRBD1	TRBV2	.	TRBJ1-5	TGTGCCAGCTCGCAAGGGGGCCGGACCATCAATCAGCCCCAGCATTTT	CASSQGGRTINQPQHF
.	TRBV5-6	few	TRBJ1-4	TGTGCCAGCAGGGGGAGGTCCAGAGCTAATGAAAAACTGTTTTTT	CASRGRSRANEKLFF
.	TRBV6-6	.	TRBJ1-1	TGTGCCAGCAGTTACACCACCCCAGGGTTGAACACTGAAGCTTTCTTT	CASSYTTPGLNTEAFF
.	TRBV4-1	few	TRBJ1-5	TGCGCCAGCAGCCAAATTGGAGGAGGTAATCAGCCCCAGCATTTT	CASSQIGGGNQPQHF
.	TRBV7-9	.	TRBJ2-1	TGTGCCACCCGACCCGGCCAGGGGAATTACAATGAGCAGTTCTTC	CATRPGQGNYNEQFF
.	TRBV6-1	.	TRBJ2-2	TGTGCCAGCAGTGCACAGAGCACCGGGGAGCTGTTTTTT	CASSAQSTGELFF
TRBD1	TRBV7-9	.	TRBJ1-1	TGTGCCAGCAGCTTAGTTCCGGGACAGGGGAACACTGAAGCTTTCTTT	CASSLVPGQGNTEAFF
.	TRBV7-9	.	TRBJ1-2	TGTGCCAGCAGCTTGGCGACAGTGACCTATGGCTACACCTTC	CASSLATVTYGYTF
.	TRBV7-2	.	TRBJ1-5	TGTGCCAGCAGCGAGGGAGGGAATCAGCCCCAGCATTTT	CASSEGGNQPQHF
TRBD2	TRBV5-6	.	TRBJ2-5	TGTGCCAGCAGCTTGGTTAGGGCTAGCGGGGGGCTTCAAGAGACCCAGTACTTC	CASSLVRASGGLQETQYF
TRBD1	TRBV10-3	.	TRBJ2-1	TGTGCCATCGAGTCCGGGACAGCCCGAAATGAGCAGTTCTTC	CAIESGTARNEQFF
TRBD1	TRBV28	few	TRBJ1-2	TGTGCCAGCAGTCGCATAGGACAGGGGAACTATGGCTACACCTTC	CASSRIGQGNYGYTF
TRBD1	TRBV5-6	.	TRBJ1-1	TGTGCCAGCAGCTTGGGTAGGGGGCAGGTTTGGACTGAAGCTTTCTTT	CASSLGRGQVWTEAFF
.	TRBV5-1	.	TRBJ2-1	TGCGCCAGCAGCTTACAGGGGGGGGGACTAGCAGGCAATGAGCAGTTCTTC	CASSLQGGGLAGNEQFF
.	TRBV30	.	TRBJ1-5	TGTGCCTGGAGTTCAGGGCACAAACAGCCCCAGCATTTT	CAWSSGHKQPQHF
TRBD2	TRBV6-6	.	TRBJ2-1	TGTGCCAGCAGCGAGCGGGGGGCCTCCTACAATGAGCAGTTCTTC	CASSERGASYNEQFF
.	TRBV29-1	.	TRBJ1-2	TGCAGCGTTGCCCCCTATTATGGCTACACCTTC	CSVAPYYGYTF
.	TRBV6-5	.	TRBJ1-6	TGTGCCAGCAGTTTCCGTCCCCTCGGGTCGGATTCACCCCTCCACTTT	CASSFRPLGSDSPLHF
TRBD1	TRBV4-1	.	TRBJ2-7	TGCGCCAGCAGCCAAGATCGGGACAGGGGCTACGAGCAGTACTTC	CASSQDRDRGYEQYF
.	TRBV14	.	TRBJ2-1	TGTGCCAGCAGCCATAACCGGGGGTATCCCTACAATGAGCAGTTCTTC	CASSHNRGYPYNEQFF
.	TRBV6-1	.	TRBJ2-1	TGTGCCAGCACTTTCCGGGACTTGTCTTACAATGAGCAGTTCTTC	CASTFRDLSYNEQFF
.	TRBV30	.	TRBJ1-5	TGTGCCTGGAGTGTACAACAGAGCAATCAGCCCCAGCATTTT	CAWSVQQSNQPQHF
.	TRBV4-2	once	TRBJ2-7	TGTGCCAGCAGCCAAGAGATTGGGCTACACGAGCAGTACTTC	CASSQEIGLHEQYF
.	TRBV21-1	.	TRBJ2-5	TGTGCCAGCAGCGGGAGGGTTCGTGGAGCGGGTGAGCAGTACTTC	CASSGRVRGAGEQYF
.	TRBV10-3	.	TRBJ2-1	TGTGCCAGCAGTGAGATCGAGGGGGGGCCCTCCTACAATGAGCAGTTCTTC	CASSEIEGGPSYNEQFF
.	TRBV27	.	TRBJ2-7	TGTGCCAGCAGTTGGACCTCAGAGGGCTACGAGCAGTACTTC	CASSWTSEGYEQYF
TRBD1	TRBV27	once	TRBJ2-3	TGTGCCAGCAGTTTCGGACAGGGGGCGCCCACAGATACGCAGTATTTT	CASSFGQGAPTDTQYF
TRBD1	TRBV28	.	TRBJ1-2	TGTGCCAGCAGTTTATCCGGACAGGGGTATGGCTACACCTTC	CASSLSGQGYGYTF